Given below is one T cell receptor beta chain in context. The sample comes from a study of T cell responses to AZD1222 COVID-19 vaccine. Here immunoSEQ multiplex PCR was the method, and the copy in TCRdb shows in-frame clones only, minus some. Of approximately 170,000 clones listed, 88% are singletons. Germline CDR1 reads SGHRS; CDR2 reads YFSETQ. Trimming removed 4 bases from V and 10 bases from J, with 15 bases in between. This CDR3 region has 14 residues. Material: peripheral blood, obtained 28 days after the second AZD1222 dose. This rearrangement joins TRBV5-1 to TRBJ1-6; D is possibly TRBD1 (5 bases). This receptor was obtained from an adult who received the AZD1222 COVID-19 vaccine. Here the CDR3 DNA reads TGCGCCAGCAGCCAGACAGCAAGGAGCTCACCCCTCCACTTT. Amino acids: CASSQTARSSPLHF. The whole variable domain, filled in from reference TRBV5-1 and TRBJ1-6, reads KAGVTQTPRYLIKTRGQQVTLSCSPISGHRSVSWYQQTPGQGLQFLFEYFSETQRNKGNFPGRFSGRQFSNSRSEMNVSTLELGDSALYLCASSQTARSSPLHFGNGTRLTVT.